The 28 T cell receptor beta chains in this list originate from one sample, sequenced in a study of T cells in women clearing cervical HPV infection. Method: immunoSEQ multiplex PCR; TCRdb's copy keeps in-frame clones and lacks some. The sample holds under 45,000 clones. The specimen sequenced was blood buffy coat. The receptors come from a woman between 18 and 75 years old with a cervical HPV16 infection that either progressed to CIN3+ or cleared (not recorded which).

Concerning this clone itself: The CDR3 end lies 3 residues beyond the end of the read and is filled in from the germline J gene. The rearrangement uses TRBV20-1 and TRBJ1-4; TRBD1 matches 7 bases. Trimming cost V 1 base and J 5 bases; bases outside gene matches: 1. The germline CDR1 and CDR2 sequences are DFQATT and SNEGSKA (reference sequence). This CDR3 spans 13 amino acids. CDR3 bases read: TGCAGTGCTAGAGGGACAGGCAATGAAAAA. It encodes CSARGTGNEK. The CDR3 in full is CSARGTGNEKLFF.

As for this clone: The read ends 3 residues early relative to the CDR3; the germline J gene fills the gap. The chain employs TRBV19 and TRBJ1-1, with TRBD1 identical over 9 bases. Trimming cost V 0 bases and J 3 bases; bases outside gene matches: 5. This CDR3 is built from 16 residues. Per the germline V gene, CDR1 is LNHDA and CDR2 is SQIVND (reference sequence). The sequenced CDR3 bases are TGTGCCAGTAGTATAGACTACAGGACAGGGGACACTGAA. Its protein product is CASSIDYRTGDTE. The full-length CDR3 reads as CASSIDYRTGDTEAFF.

Of note for this clone: The read ends 3 residues early relative to the CDR3; the germline J gene fills the gap. This sequence joins TRBV28 and TRBJ2-7, with 7 bases that match TRBD1. Germline CDR1 is MDHEN and CDR2 is SYDVKM. The CDR3 loop spans 14 amino acids. J lost 3 bases, V lost 7 bases, and 9 bases had no gene match. The CDR3 reads CASTRQGISYEQYF. Partial CDR3 DNA: TGTGCCAGCACCAGACAGGGAATTAGCTACGAG.

Notes on this clone: Read data end 3 residues before the CDR3 end; the end is taken from the germline J gene. This chain links TRBV11-2 with TRBJ2-1, with D possibly TRBD1 on 7 matching bases. This CDR3 spans 15 amino acids. The germline gives CDR1 SGHAT, CDR2 FQNNGV. Trimming left V 3 bases short and J 5 bases short, with 14 bases between. CDR3 residues: CASSLFRGVDNEQFF. Partial CDR3 DNA: TGTGCCAGCAGCTTGTTCAGGGGGGTAGACAATGAG.

CDR3 sequence reads: CASKTQGARNGYTF. The DNA read from the CDR3 is TGTGCCAGCAAAACACAGGGGGCAAGGAATGGC. This chain uses TRBV2 with TRBJ1-2; 9 nucleotides align to TRBD1. The CDR3 extends 3 residues past the end of the read, so its final part is completed from the germline J gene. Germline V gene lookup returns CDR1 SNHLY and CDR2 FYNNEI. Trimming removed 7 bases from V and 6 bases from J; junction bases left unmatched: 9. CDR3 size: 14 residues.

As regards this clone: The CDR3 end lies 3 residues beyond the end of the read and is filled in from the germline J gene. The V gene is TRBV19, the J gene TRBJ1-2, with TRBD1 matching 7 bases. CDR3 length: 14 amino acids. V lost 4 bases to trimming and J lost 4 bases; unmatched junction nucleotides: 6. Per the germline V gene, CDR1 is LNHDA and CDR2 is SQIVND (reference sequence). The CDR3 sequence is CASSTTTGPYGYTF. CDR3 bases read: TGTGCCAGTAGTACTACGACAGGGCCCTATGGC.

Of note for this clone: The sequence runs out 3 residues before the end of the CDR3; the remainder is reconstructed from the germline J gene. The chain employs TRBV7-3 and TRBJ2-1, with TRBD2 as a possible D gene (5 bases). The CDR3 totals 16 residues. The ends were cut back, 2 bases at V and 5 bases at J, with 16 bases in the middle. CDR1 and CDR2 (germline): SGHTA, FQGTGA. The DNA read from the CDR3 is TGTGCCAGCAGCTTAGGTCGGACTTATCCTAACAATGAG. Residues: CASSLGRTYPNNE. The whole CDR3 is CASSLGRTYPNNEQFF.

CDR3 DNA, as far as it was read: TGTGCCAGTACAAAGGACAGGGGATATCAGCCC. It yields the protein CASTKDRGYQP. The entire CDR3 sequence reads CASTKDRGYQPQHF. The chain has TRBV19 and TRBJ1-5; the match to TRBD1 covers 9 bases. Sequencing ends 3 residues short of the CDR3 end; the germline J gene provides the rest. The V gene's germline CDR1 is LNHDA and CDR2 SQIVND (reference sequence). The V segment lost 7 bases and the J segment 5 bases; nucleotides outside the gene matches: 6. The CDR3 sequence is 14 residues long.

The CDR3 sequence: CAISVDRENTEAFF. Partial CDR3 DNA: TGTGCCATCAGTGTCGACAGGGAGAACACTGAA. This chain joins TRBV10-3 and TRBJ1-1, with 7 bases that match TRBD1. The CDR3 extends 3 residues past the end of the read, so its final part is completed from the germline J gene. The CDR3 consists of 14 residues. CDR1 and CDR2 (germline): ENHRY, SYGVKD. J gave up 1 base and V 4 bases, and 3 bases lay outside the gene matches.

Comment on this clone: The read is 3 residues too short to cover the CDR3 end, so that end is filled in from the germline J gene. This chain links TRBV10-3 with TRBJ1-1; tentative D call: TRBD1 (5 bases). V lost 10 bases and J 1 base, leaving 13 bases between the germline ends. CDR1 and CDR2 from the germline V gene are ENHRY and SYGVKD. This CDR3 comprises 13 residues. The DNA read from the CDR3 is TGTGCCAGCGGGGGACCGACGAACACTGAA. Amino acid sequence: CASGGPTNTE. The CDR3 in full is CASGGPTNTEAFF.

On this clone itself: The read stops 3 residues short of the end of the CDR3; the missing end is completed from the germline J gene. This rearrangement joins TRBV19 to TRBJ1-6; unclear D gene. Trimming removed 1 base at V and 11 bases at J, with 9 bases between. The CDR3 sequence is 13 residues long. Looked up from germline, CDR1 is LNHDA and CDR2 is SQIVND (reference sequence). The CDR3 DNA, read in part, is TGTGCCAGTAGTATAGGGCGGAGGCCACCC. Encoded protein: CASSIGRRPP. The whole CDR3 sequence is CASSIGRRPPLHF.

Points on this clone: The missing CDR3 end, 3 residues past where the read stops, is filled in from the germline J gene. This chain uses TRBV5-5 with TRBJ1-1; 10 nucleotides match TRBD1. Germline loops: CDR1 SGHKS, CDR2 YYEKEE (reference sequence). The CDR3 has 14 amino acids. CDR3 DNA, as far as it was read: TGTGCCAGCAGTTGGGACAGGGGCTTGGCCGGG. Protein product: CASSWDRGLAG. The entire CDR3 protein reads CASSWDRGLAGAFF.

Notes on this clone: The CDR3 end is not reached by the read, which stops 3 residues before it; the germline J gene fills it in. The chain joins TRBV20-1 to TRBJ1-1, with 7 positions matching TRBD1. Germline V CDR1 and CDR2: DFQATT, SNEGSKA (reference sequence). With V trimmed by 1 base and J by 7 bases, 9 bases remained unmatched. The CDR3 extends over 14 amino acids. CDR3 DNA, as far as it was read: TGCAGTGCTAGAGCCCTACAGGGGTACGGTGAA. Protein product: CSARALQGYGE. The full CDR3 sequence reads CSARALQGYGEAFF.

Turning to this clone: Read sequence stops 3 residues before the CDR3 end, and the germline J gene provides the missing end. The J gene is TRBJ2-4, the V gene TRBV7-8, with TRBD2 identical over 8 bases. V dropped 4 bases and J dropped 2; count of bases not matched to a gene: 10. Looked up from germline, CDR1 is SGHVS and CDR2 is FQNEAQ. The CDR3 sequence is 17 residues long. This chain's CDR3 is CASSSGGVLVSKNIQYF. The sequenced part of the CDR3 DNA is TGTGCCAGCAGCTCCGGGGGGGTGCTTGTATCCAAAAACATT.

Comments on this clone: The read ends 3 residues early relative to the CDR3; the germline J gene fills the gap. The rearrangement links TRBV5-6 to TRBJ2-5; tentative D call: TRBD2 (5 bases). Germline V lookup: CDR1 SGHDT, CDR2 YYEEEE. The CDR3 has 14 residues. Trimming took 4 bases from V and 3 from J, leaving 13 bases between them. Partial CDR3 DNA: TGTGCCAGCAGCCCAGGACGGCGGGAAGAGACC. Residues: CASSPGRREET. The complete CDR3 protein is CASSPGRREETQYF.

Concerning this clone itself: The CDR3 extends 3 residues past the end of the read, so its final part is completed from the germline J gene. The chain joins TRBV29-1 to TRBJ2-1; 11 bases are shared with TRBD2. Germline trimming cut 7 bases from V and 1 base from J; bases unmatched to any gene: 6. The CDR3 has 15 residues. Germline V CDR1 and CDR2: SQVTM, ANQGSEA. The covered CDR3 bases are TGCAGCGCCCATAGCGGGGGGGTGTCCTACAATGAG. Protein sequence: CSAHSGGVSYNE. Given in full, the CDR3 is CSAHSGGVSYNEQFF.

About this clone itself: The missing CDR3 end, 3 residues past where the read stops, is filled in from the germline J gene. Other DNA sequences in the sample encode the same CDR3. The chain is built from TRBV5-1 and TRBJ1-2; perhaps TRBD1 as D (5 bases). The CDR3 has 13 residues. Trimming took off 0 bases at V and 3 bases at J, with 6 bases between the two ends. Germline V lookup: CDR1 SGHRS, CDR2 YFSETQ. CDR3 DNA (partial): TGCGCCAGCAGCTTGGAAGGGGACTATGGC. It encodes CASSLEGDYG. The entire CDR3 protein reads CASSLEGDYGYTF.

As concerns this clone: A read error may produce the germline difference seen at one junction end. The read ends 3 residues shy of where the CDR3 ends; the end is completed using the germline J gene. J is TRBJ2-2 and V is TRBV7-7; a weak D match, TRBD1 (6 bases). CDR1 and CDR2 from the germline V gene are SSHAT and FNYEAQ (reference sequence). This CDR3 has 17 residues. The sequenced CDR3 bases are TGTGCTAGCAGCCCGAGACCGCCAGGGGTGAACACCGGGGAG. This codes for CASSPRPPGVNTGE. In full, the CDR3 is CASSPRPPGVNTGELFF.

On this clone: Read sequence stops 3 residues before the CDR3 end, and the germline J gene provides the missing end. This chain joins TRBV6-2 or TRBV6-3 and TRBJ2-1; TRBD2 matches at 13 bases. V dropped 4 bases and J dropped 8; count of bases not matched to a gene: 5. The CDR3 has 15 residues. CDR1 and CDR2 from the germline V gene are MNHEY and SVGEGT. CDR3 residues: CASSWTSGRGDEQFF. CDR3 DNA, as far as it was read: TGTGCCAGCAGTTGGACTAGCGGGAGAGGCGATGAG.

Concerning this clone itself: The CDR3 end falls 3 residues outside the read, so it is completed with the germline J gene. The V gene is TRBV5-1, the J gene TRBJ2-2, with D maybe TRBD1 (5 bases). The CDR3 runs to 15 residues. V was trimmed by 5 bases and J by 1 base, leaving 12 bases between them. The germline gives CDR1 SGHRS, CDR2 YFSETQ. The CDR3 DNA, read in part, is TGCGCCAGCAGACCATTAACAGGGAACACCGGGGAG. This codes for CASRPLTGNTGE. The whole CDR3 reads CASRPLTGNTGELFF.

A word on this clone: Read sequence stops 3 residues before the CDR3 end, and the germline J gene provides the missing end. J is TRBJ2-7 and V is TRBV7-9, with D possibly TRBD1 on 5 matching bases. V was cut by 3 bases and J by 2 bases, with 11 bases left in between. The CDR3 totals 14 residues. The germline V gene has CDR1 SEHNR and CDR2 FQNEAQ (reference sequence). CDR3: CASSFPGPTYEQYF. Partial CDR3 DNA: TGTGCCAGCAGCTTCCCAGGGCCCACCTACGAG. The entire variable domain, with the rest obtained from reference TRBV7-9 and TRBJ2-7, is as follows: DTGVSQNPRHKITKRGQNVTFRCDPISEHNRLYWYRQTLGQGPEFLTYFQNEAQLEKSRLLSDRFSAERPKGSFSTLEIQRTEQGDSAMYLCASSFPGPTYEQYFGPGTRLTVT.

As for this clone: Read data end 3 residues before the CDR3 end; the end is taken from the germline J gene. This rearrangement joins TRBV4-2 to TRBJ2-2; the match to TRBD2 covers 14 bases. CDR1 and CDR2 from the germline V gene are LGHNA and YNFKEQ. CDR3 length: 20 residues. V shed 4 bases and J 1 base; nucleotides not matched to a gene: 11. CDR3 bases read: TGTGCCAGCAGCCGCCATCCGGGACTAGCGGGAGCAGAGAACACCGGGGAG. This encodes CASSRHPGLAGAENTGE. The full CDR3 protein reads CASSRHPGLAGAENTGELFF.

Details on this clone: The read terminates 3 residues before the CDR3 end, so the remaining end is supplied by the germline J gene. The chain joins TRBV7-2 to TRBJ1-5; D gene uncertain. The V gene lost 2 bases and the J gene lost 4 bases, with 6 bases spanning the gap. The V gene's germline CDR1 is SGHTA and CDR2 FQGNSA. There are 13 residues in the CDR3. The CDR3 DNA, read in part, is TGTGCCAGCAGCTTATTTACAAATCAGCCC. The encoded protein is CASSLFTNQP. The CDR3 reads in full as CASSLFTNQPQHF.

About this clone itself: The read finishes 3 residues shy of the CDR3 end, and the germline J gene is used to complete it. The chain couples TRBV7-8 to TRBJ2-3; 8 positions agree with TRBD2. The J segment lost 5 bases and the V segment lost 5 bases, leaving 6 bases of the junction unmatched. This CDR3 has 14 amino acids. The germline V gene has CDR1 SGHVS and CDR2 FQNEAQ. This chain's CDR3 is CASSPGGSGDTQYF. The DNA read from the CDR3 is TGTGCCAGCAGCCCGGGGGGGAGCGGAGATACG.

The CDR3 is CASSKDRITDTQYF. The covered CDR3 bases are TGTGCCAGCAGCAAGGACAGAATCACAGATACG. The V gene is TRBV5-4, the J gene TRBJ2-3; possible D gene TRBD1, 6 bases. With the read ending 3 residues before the CDR3 end, the germline J gene is used to fill in that end. The CDR3 loop spans 14 amino acids. CDR1 and CDR2 from the germline V gene are SGHNT and YYREEE (reference sequence). With 4 bases removed from V and 2 bases from J, the gap between germline ends came to 11 bases.

Worth noting for this clone: The CDR3 goes on 3 residues after the read ends, and that part is filled in from the germline J gene. The J gene is TRBJ2-7, the V gene TRBV28; D unclear. Trimming shortened V by 10 bases and J by 1 base, and 14 bases separated the two germline ends. The CDR3 contains 13 residues. CDR1 and CDR2 (germline): MDHEN, SYDVKM. The CDR3 DNA, read in part, is TGTGCCACCAAAGGCAGCGTTTCCTACGAG. Protein sequence: CATKGSVSYE. The CDR3 in full is CATKGSVSYEQYF.

On this clone: The read stops 3 residues short of the end of the CDR3; the missing end is completed from the germline J gene. J is TRBJ1-2 and V is TRBV13; the D gene is possibly TRBD1 (6 bases). CDR3 length: 13 amino acids. V was cut by 5 bases and J by 7 bases, with 14 bases left in between. Germline V gene lookup returns CDR1 PRHDT and CDR2 FYEKMQ (reference sequence). The sequenced CDR3 bases are TGTGCCAGCAGCCCTCAGGGGCGCGGTGGC. Translation gives CASSPQGRGG. The whole CDR3 protein reads CASSPQGRGGYTF.

Note on this clone: The read stops 3 residues short of the end of the CDR3; the missing end is completed from the germline J gene. This chain links TRBV5-1 with TRBJ2-2; possible D gene TRBD1, 5 bases. Germline CDR1 SGHRS, CDR2 YFSETQ. CDR3 size: 13 residues. The V and J ends lost 7 bases and 6 bases respectively, with 13 bases between them. The covered CDR3 bases are TGCGCCAGCGGAAACCAGGGATCCGGGGAG. This codes for CASGNQGSGE. The whole CDR3 is CASGNQGSGELFF.